The clone carrying this TCR beta chain was counted at least ten times. Germline CDR1 MNHEY, CDR2 SVGEGT. The CDR3 is 14 amino acids. With V trimmed by 4 bases and J by 5 bases, 5 bases remained unmatched. Time point meaning: patch test 2, 6 weeks after DPC sensitization. Treatment reported: therapeutic diphenylcyclopropenone sensitization with weekly scalp DPC. Blood draws came before every patch-test application. This specimen comes from a study of human T cells and chemical hapten exposure. Study-level background: Patch testing placed 0.01% DPC on the upper back, with readings at 6 days.

What the library attached to individual cDNA molecules were unique molecular identifiers. Original data processing: A typical sample had 75,000 to 100,000 TCRs, with about 23,224 to 750,000 overall. TCRdb re-analysed the RACE reads in MiXCR, keeping a single row per CDR3 protein. The V and J calls and clone size come from TCRdb's table, not from the authors' own analysis. The sample includes approximately 120,000 distinct CDR3 sequences, less than 10% of them seen just once. The sequence was collected from a woman between 40 and 55 years old with alopecia areata. Some clones in this sample may be carry-over from other donors' samples. The rearrangement links TRBV6-2 or TRBV6-3 to TRBJ2-7; 10 bases line up with TRBD2. Sequencing was performed on whole blood, taken in connection with sensitization to the hapten diphenylcyclopropenone (DPC). The CDR3 protein is CASSSYGTSDEQYF. Here the CDR3 DNA reads TGTGCCAGCAGTTCATACGGGACTAGCGACGAGCAGTACTTC.